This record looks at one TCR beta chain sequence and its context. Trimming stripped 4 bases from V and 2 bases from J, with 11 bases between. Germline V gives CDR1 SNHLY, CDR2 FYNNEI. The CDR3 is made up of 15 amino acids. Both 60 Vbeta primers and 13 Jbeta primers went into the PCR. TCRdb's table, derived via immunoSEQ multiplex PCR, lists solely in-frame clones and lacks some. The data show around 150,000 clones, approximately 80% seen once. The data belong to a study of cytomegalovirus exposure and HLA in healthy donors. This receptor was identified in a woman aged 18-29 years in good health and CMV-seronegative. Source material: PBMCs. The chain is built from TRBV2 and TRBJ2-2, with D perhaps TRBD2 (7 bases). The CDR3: CASSVWGGNTGELFF. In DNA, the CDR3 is TGTGCCAGCAGTGTATGGGGGGGCAACACCGGGGAGCTGTTTTTT.